These 14 T cell receptor beta chains share one sample of origin, sequenced in a study of siplizumab effects on memory and regulatory T cells. Sequencing used immunoSEQ multiplex PCR; TCRdb keeps in-frame clones, though not all of them. This table has approximately 60,000 clones, 90% to 98% appearing once. The sequenced sample consisted of naive CD8+ T cells sorted from blood. These receptors were collected from a human donor in good health.

This clone has a single count. V usage is TRBV9 and J usage is TRBJ1-5; the D is unclear. Trimming shortened V by 3 bases and J by 7 bases, and 14 bases separated the two germline ends. The germline V gene has CDR1 SGDLS and CDR2 YYNGEE. This CDR3 has 14 amino acids. The CDR3 DNA sequence: TGTGCCAGCAGCGAGGGCGGGGATGGGCAGCCCCAGCATTTT. It codes for CASSEGGDGQPQHF.

V usage is TRBV12-5 and J usage is TRBJ2-7, with TRBD1 as a possible D gene (6 bases). Germline lookup yields CDR1 LGHNT and CDR2 FRNRAP. This CDR3 region has 13 residues. V gave up 6 bases and J gave up 2 bases, with 11 bases separating them. CDR3 coding DNA: TGTGCTAGTGGCCCGGACAGTCCCTACGAGCAGTACTTC. Amino acid sequence: CASGPDSPYEQYF.

With respect to this clone: A read error may account for a junction end that differs from germline. Other DNA sequences in this sample translate to the same CDR3. This chain links TRBV7-8 with TRBJ2-3; 12 nucleotides match TRBD2. The CDR3 has 17 residues. Germline V lookup: CDR1 SGHVS, CDR2 FQNEAQ. This CDR3 reads CASSLWASGGAANTQYF. In DNA form, the CDR3 reads TGCGCCAGCAGCTTATGGGCTAGCGGGGGGGCCGCGAATACGCAGTATTTT.

The chain carries TRBV11-2 and TRBJ2-3, with 9 bases identical to TRBD2. The CDR3 is made up of 16 amino acids. CDR1 is SGHAT and CDR2 is FQNNGV in the germline V gene. Trimming at V came to 4 bases and at J to 1 base, leaving 6 bases not matched to a gene. Here the CDR3 DNA reads TGTGCCAGCAGCTCAGAACTAGCGGGTGGCACAGATACGCAGTATTTT. Its translation: CASSSELAGGTDTQYF.

This clone came up once. V and J are TRBV6-1 and TRBJ2-2, with 8 bases fitting TRBD2. J gave up 2 bases and V 7 bases, and 6 bases lay outside the gene matches. This CDR3 region has 15 residues. Per germline, CDR1 MNHNS and CDR2 SASEGT. CDR3 DNA: TGTGCCAGCAATCCTAGCGGGCAAAACACCGGGGAGCTGTTTTTT. This gives the protein CASNPSGQNTGELFF.

The rearrangement uses TRBV25-1 and TRBJ2-5; D is undetermined. The CDR3 has 14 residues. Trimming shortened V by 1 base and J by 2 bases, and 8 bases separated the two germline ends. The germline gives CDR1 MGHDK, CDR2 SYGVNS. CDR3 in DNA: TGTGCCAGCAGTGAATTTCGGATTCAAGAGACCCAGTACTTC. It is translated as CASSEFRIQETQYF.

The chain joins TRBV16 to TRBJ1-6; D may be TRBD1 (5 bases). In germline, CDR1 is KGHSY, CDR2 FQNENV. The CDR3 has 16 residues. V lost 2 bases and J lost 8, with 16 bases in between. In DNA, the CDR3 is TGTGCCAGCAGCCAAACGGCCAAGGGGTCTGATTCACCCCTCCACTTT. This sequence encodes CASSQTAKGSDSPLHF.

The rearrangement links TRBV11-1 to TRBJ2-1, with no clear D. From germline, CDR1 is SGHAT and CDR2 FQDESV (reference sequence). The CDR3 consists of 14 residues. Trimming stripped 3 bases from V and 8 bases from J, with 14 bases between. The CDR3, as DNA: TGTGCCAGCAGCTTCGGGTATGGGCGAGATGAGCAGTTCTTC. Its translation: CASSFGYGRDEQFF.

The CDR3 coding sequence is TGTGCCATCAGTGACTCTGACAGGGGGTATCAGCCCCAGCATTTT. Translated, it gives CAISDSDRGYQPQHF. This chain connects TRBV10-3 to TRBJ1-5, with TRBD1 matching over 9 bases. Germline loops: CDR1 ENHRY, CDR2 SYGVKD. The trim removed 3 bases at V and 5 bases at J, leaving 5 bases unmatched. The CDR3 loop spans 15 amino acids.

V gene TRBV7-9 combines with J gene TRBJ2-5; D perhaps matches TRBD2 (5 bases). The CDR3 has 17 amino acids. Germline CDR1 and CDR2: SEHNR and FQNEAQ (reference sequence). V was clipped by 4 bases and J by 1 base, with 19 bases between them. The CDR3 is CASSYLAGKTAQETQYF. In nucleotides, the CDR3 is TGTGCCAGCAGCTACCTGGCCGGGAAAACCGCCCAAGAGACCCAGTACTTC.

The rearrangement uses TRBV7-9 and TRBJ2-3; 8 nucleotides align to TRBD1. This CDR3 has 15 residues. Unmatched junction bases numbered 6, after V lost 4 bases and J lost 3 bases. Germline lookup yields CDR1 SEHNR and CDR2 FQNEAQ (reference sequence). CDR3 amino acids: CASSYDTGGTDTQYF. The CDR3 DNA is TGTGCCAGCAGCTACGACACAGGGGGTACAGATACGCAGTATTTT.

The chain employs TRBV9 and TRBJ2-3; D not certain. Germline loops: CDR1 SGDLS, CDR2 YYNGEE. The CDR3 has 14 amino acids. V lost 3 bases and J lost 0, with 8 bases in between. CDR3 protein: CASSEGGSTDTQYF. CDR3 bases: TGTGCCAGCAGCGAGGGCGGTAGCACAGATACGCAGTATTTT. The full variable domain, in which reference TRBV9 and TRBJ2-3 provide the parts outside the CDR3, is DSGVTQTPKHLITATGQRVTLRCSPRSGDLSVYWYQQSLDQGLQFLIQYYNGEERAKGNILERFSAQQFPDLHSELNLSSLELGDSALYFCASSEGGSTDTQYFGPGTRLTVL.

This chain joins TRBV7-6 and TRBJ1-1, with 7 bases matching TRBD1. V shed 1 base and J 4 bases; nucleotides not matched to a gene: 15. The V gene's germline CDR1 is SGHVS and CDR2 FNYEAQ. The CDR3 spans 18 residues. The CDR3 sequence: CASSLVSGQETWATEAFF. The CDR3 region has the DNA TGTGCCAGCAGCTTAGTATCAGGACAGGAAACTTGGGCCACTGAAGCTTTCTTT.

The CDR3 loop is CASSLDGGHLSQPQHF. In DNA, the CDR3 is TGTGCCAGCAGCTTGGACGGGGGACATTTAAGTCAGCCCCAGCATTTT. This sequence joins TRBV5-6 and TRBJ1-5, with a tentative D call TRBD1 (6 bases). The germline CDR1 and CDR2 sequences are SGHDT and YYEEEE. This CDR3 spans 16 amino acids. Trimming removed 0 bases from V and 6 bases from J, with 16 bases in between.